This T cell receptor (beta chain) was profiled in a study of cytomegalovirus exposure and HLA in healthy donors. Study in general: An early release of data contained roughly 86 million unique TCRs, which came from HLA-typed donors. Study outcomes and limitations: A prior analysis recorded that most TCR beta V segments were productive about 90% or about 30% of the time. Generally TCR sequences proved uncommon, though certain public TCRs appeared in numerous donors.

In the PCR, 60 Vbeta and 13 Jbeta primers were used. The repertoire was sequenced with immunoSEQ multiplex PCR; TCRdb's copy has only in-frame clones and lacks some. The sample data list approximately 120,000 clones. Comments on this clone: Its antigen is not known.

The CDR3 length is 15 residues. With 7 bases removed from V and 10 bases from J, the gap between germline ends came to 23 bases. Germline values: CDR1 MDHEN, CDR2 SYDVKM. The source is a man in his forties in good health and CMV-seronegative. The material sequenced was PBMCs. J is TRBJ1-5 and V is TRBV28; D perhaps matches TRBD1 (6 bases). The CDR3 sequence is CASTPSGGRYSPQHF. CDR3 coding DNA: TGTGCCAGCACCCCCTCGGGGGGGCGATATTCTCCCCAGCATTTT. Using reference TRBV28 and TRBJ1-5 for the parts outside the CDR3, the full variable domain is DVKVTQSSRYLVKRTGEKVFLECVQDMDHENMFWYRQDPGLGLRLIYFSYDVKMKEKGDIPEGYSVSREKKERFSLILESASTNQTSMYLCASTPSGGRYSPQHFGDGTRLSIL.